This paragraph covers one T cell receptor beta chain sequence. The CDR3 is made up of 13 amino acids. Germline-derived CDR1 and CDR2 are SGHDT and YYEEEE. V lost 9 bases and J lost 5; bases outside the gene matches: 10. The sample originates from a study of Ad26.COV2.S vaccination and SARS-CoV-2 variants. Overall study: Intramuscular Ad26.COV2.S at 5x10^10 or 1x10^11 viral particles.

Treatment of the sample: roughly 20 received Ad26.COV2.S at low or high dose, single or two shots; about 5 received placebo; per-sample allocation not given. Material that was analyzed had been drawn on day 63 after the first vaccine or placebo injection. Sequencing used immunoSEQ multiplex PCR; TCRdb keeps in-frame clones, though not all of them. Of over 350,000 clones in the sample, about nine tenths were seen once. The J gene is TRBJ2-7, the V gene TRBV5-6; 8 nucleotides align to TRBD1. The starting material was peripheral blood, obtained in a trial of Ad26.COV2.S vaccine versus placebo. This TCR derives from a person between 18 and 59 years old who received the Ad26.COV2.S COVID-19 vaccine or a placebo. CDR3 sequence: CATMDRVANEQYF. The CDR3 DNA follows: TGTGCCACTATGGACAGGGTGGCCAACGAGCAGTACTTC. Variable domain in full (rest from reference TRBV5-6 and TRBJ2-7): DAGVTQSPTHLIKTRGQQVTLRCSPKSGHDTVSWYQQALGQGPQFIFQYYEEEERQRGNFPDRFSGHQFPNYSSELNVNALLLGDSALYLCATMDRVANEQYFGPGTRLTVT.